These T cell receptor beta chains were read from a single sample in a study of blood T cell repertoires in COVID-19. The protocol was immunoSEQ multiplex PCR, while the TCRdb copy is restricted to in-frame clones and leaves out a portion. Of some 190,000 clones in the sample, 80% to 90% were seen once. Sequenced material: peripheral blood. The origin of the receptors is a human donor with active or convalescent COVID-19. The donor label of this sample is uncertain. Both conserved end residues are part of each CDR3. The D gene is left open where the match is weak. Rows may omit the clone size; those that give it use once, few, many or a size class.

V: TRBV6-2/TRBV6-3
size: few
J: TRBJ2-3
D: TRBD2
length: 15
CDR3: CASSRTSGRADTQYF
DNA: TGTGCCAGCAGCCGGACTAGCGGTAGGGCAGATACGCAGTATTTT

V: TRBV30
size: .
J: TRBJ1-1
D: .
length: 13
CDR3: CAWSVRQNTEAFF
DNA: TGTGCCTGGAGTGTCAGACAGAACACTGAAGCTTTCTTT

V: TRBV16
size: .
J: TRBJ2-5
D: .
length: 16
CDR3: CASSQSAAGIRETQYF
DNA: TGTGCCAGCAGCCAATCGGCCGCCGGGATACGGGAGACCCAGTACTTC

V: TRBV28
size: .
J: TRBJ2-5
D: .
length: 14
CDR3: CASTEQGGSETQYF
DNA: TGTGCCAGCACCGAACAGGGAGGGTCAGAGACCCAGTACTTC

V: TRBV7-9
size: .
J: TRBJ1-6
D: .
length: 15
CDR3: CASQGSSSYNSPLHF
DNA: TGTGCCAGTCAAGGGAGTAGCTCCTATAATTCACCCCTCCACTTT

V: TRBV7-9
size: few
J: TRBJ1-1
D: .
length: 16
CDR3: CASTPGRAEMNTEAFF
DNA: TGTGCCAGCACCCCCGGGCGGGCAGAGATGAACACTGAAGCTTTCTTT

V: TRBV4-2
size: .
J: TRBJ1-6
D: TRBD1
length: 16
CDR3: CASSQEEYRGGSPLHF
DNA: TGTGCCAGCAGCCAAGAAGAGTACAGGGGGGGTTCACCCCTCCACTTT

V: TRBV7-2
size: .
J: TRBJ1-5
D: .
length: 13
CDR3: CASSSYSNQPQHF
DNA: TGTGCCAGCAGCAGCTATAGCAATCAGCCCCAGCATTTT

V: TRBV11-3
size: .
J: TRBJ2-7
D: TRBD2
length: 13
CDR3: CASSLEGSGRFYF
DNA: TGTGCCAGCAGCTTAGAAGGTAGCGGGAGATTTTACTTC

V: TRBV29-1
size: .
J: TRBJ2-7
D: .
length: 14
CDR3: CSVPGPSEGHEQYF
DNA: TGCAGCGTCCCAGGCCCCTCGGAGGGACACGAGCAGTACTTC